The 18 T cell receptor beta chains given below trace back to one sample, sequenced in a study of cytomegalovirus exposure and HLA in healthy donors. It was with 60 Vbeta and 13 Jbeta primers that the PCR ran. The data were produced by immunoSEQ multiplex PCR, yet TCRdb's version contains in-frame clones alone and is incomplete. The table shows 100,000 or so clones, with 75% occurring only once. Sequences were obtained from PBMCs. These receptor sequences come from a man aged 45-65 years in good health and CMV-seronegative.

The J gene is TRBJ2-1, the V gene TRBV7-2; the match to TRBD2 covers 11 bases. The ends lost 3 bases at V and 2 bases at J; junction bases unmatched: 3. This CDR3 contains 16 residues. The germline gives CDR1 SGHTA, CDR2 FQGNSA. For the CDR3, the DNA is TGTGCCAGCAGCTTGGCTAGCGGGAGGCCCTACAATGAGCAGTTCTTC. Its translation is CASSLASGRPYNEQFF.

The rearrangement uses TRBV6-6 and TRBJ2-3, with TRBD2 identical over 8 bases. Germline V gene data show CDR1 as MNHNY and CDR2 as SVGAGI (reference sequence). The CDR3 sequence is 14 residues long. V gave up 7 bases and J gave up 4 bases; unmatched junction bases: 7. The CDR3, as DNA: TGTGCCAGCACTCCTCTAGCGGGCGCAGATACGCAGTATTTT. Protein: CASTPLAGADTQYF.

This clone was observed a single time. The rearrangement uses TRBV6-1 and TRBJ2-7, with D tentatively TRBD1 (6 bases). The CDR3 has 14 residues. CDR1 is MNHNS and CDR2 is SASEGT in the germline V gene. The ends were cut back, 1 base at V and 4 bases at J, with 11 bases in the middle. CDR3 DNA: TGTGCCAGCAGTGAAGGCAGGGGCGGGTACGAGCAGTACTTC. Its translation: CASSEGRGGYEQYF.

V gene TRBV25-1 combines with J gene TRBJ2-7, with D possibly TRBD1 on 6 matching bases. The CDR3 runs 12 residues. V lost 5 bases to trimming and J lost 4 bases, with 9 bases between them. The germline V gene encodes CDR1 MGHDK and CDR2 SYGVNS. CDR3 residues: CASSTTGYEQYF. The CDR3 region has the DNA TGTGCCAGCAGTACTACAGGGTACGAGCAGTACTTC.

CDR3 sequence (DNA): TGTGCCTGGAGATATACAGGGGCCGGGGAGCTGTTTTTT. Amino acid sequence: CAWRYTGAGELFF. The V gene is TRBV30, the J gene TRBJ2-2; 7 bases are shared with TRBD1. This CDR3 is 13 amino acids long. Germline CDR1 GTSNPN, CDR2 SVGIG (reference sequence). V lost 3 bases to trimming and J lost 6 bases; unmatched junction nucleotides: 4.

The chain carries TRBV28 and TRBJ1-3; D gene ambiguous. The CDR3 consists of 14 residues. With 4 bases removed from V and 6 bases from J, the gap between germline ends came to 13 bases. Per the germline V gene, CDR1 is MDHEN and CDR2 is SYDVKM. CDR3 in DNA: TGTGCCAGCAGTTGGGCAGCAAGAACAAACACCATATATTTT. This gives the protein CASSWAARTNTIYF.

The chain links TRBV6-1 to TRBJ1-1, with TRBD1 matching 7 bases. With 4 bases clipped from V and 3 bases from J, the junction kept 5 bases outside the gene matches. This CDR3 spans 14 amino acids. Germline values: CDR1 MNHNS, CDR2 SASEGT. The CDR3 is CASSVEGAYTEAFF. The CDR3 DNA is TGTGCCAGCAGTGTGGAGGGGGCGTACACTGAAGCTTTCTTT.

The rearrangement links TRBV15 to TRBJ1-2; the D gene is possibly TRBD1 (5 bases). From germline, CDR1 is LNHNV and CDR2 YYDKDF (reference sequence). The V end lost 1 base, the J end lost 4 bases, and 7 bases lay between the germline ends. The CDR3 runs 13 residues. CDR3 DNA: TGTGCCACCAGCAGAGGGGGGGGCTATGGCTACACCTTC. Residues: CATSRGGGYGYTF. The full variable domain, in which reference TRBV15 and TRBJ1-2 provide the parts outside the CDR3, is DAMVIQNPRYQVTQFGKPVTLSCSQTLNHNVMYWYQQKSSQAPKLLFHYYDKDFNNEADTPDNFQSRRPNTSFCFLDIRSPGLGDTAMYLCATSRGGGYGYTFGSGTRLTVV.

By frequency in the sample, this clone is medium-sized (0.01 to 0.1%). The gene calls are TRBV5-1 and TRBJ2-7, with D possibly being TRBD1 (6 bases). Germline V gene data show CDR1 as SGHRS and CDR2 as YFSETQ. V lost 3 bases and J lost 2, with 12 bases in between. This CDR3 comprises 14 residues. The CDR3 sequence is CASSSGTLTYEQYF. The CDR3, as DNA: TGCGCCAGCAGCTCCGGGACACTGACCTACGAGCAGTACTTC.

This clone was counted only a few times. CDR3 bases: TGTGCCAGCAGTTACCAGAACTACACCTTC. It yields the protein CASSYQNYTF. This chain connects TRBV6-6 to TRBJ1-2; D remains ambiguous. Germline loops: CDR1 MNHNY, CDR2 SVGAGI (reference sequence). Trimming left V 2 bases short and J 10 bases short, with 5 bases between. The length of the CDR3 is 10 residues.

The CDR3 is CASTSRTGALTEAFF. The DNA for the CDR3 is TGCGCCAGCACCTCCCGAACAGGGGCGCTTACTGAAGCTTTCTTT. The rearrangement links TRBV5-1 to TRBJ1-1; TRBD1 agrees at 7 bases. Germline V gives CDR1 SGHRS, CDR2 YFSETQ. Trimming cost V 6 bases and J 5 bases; bases outside gene matches: 13. There are 15 residues in the CDR3.

The chain has TRBV4-2 and TRBJ2-6, with 11 bases fitting TRBD2. The CDR3 loop spans 22 amino acids. After removal of 4 bases from V and 1 base from J, the junction contained 18 bases not matched to a gene. The germline V gene has CDR1 LGHNA and CDR2 YNFKEQ. This CDR3 reads CASSRNRGRLRLAGSGANVLTF. The CDR3 coding sequence is TGTGCCAGCAGCCGGAACAGGGGGCGGCTAAGACTAGCGGGATCTGGGGCCAACGTCCTGACTTTC.

This chain joins TRBV7-2 and TRBJ2-7, with TRBD2 identical over 7 bases. V was clipped by 1 base and J by 3 bases; unmatched bases: 6. The germline gives CDR1 SGHTA, CDR2 FQGNSA. This CDR3 spans 15 amino acids. The CDR3 DNA is TGTGCCAGCAGCTTAGTGGCGGGAGACCTCTACGAGCAGTACTTC. Protein sequence: CASSLVAGDLYEQYF.

The CDR3 coding sequence is TGTGCCAGCAGCCCGGACAGCGGGGGAGGAGAGCCCCAGCATTTT. Its protein is CASSPDSGGGEPQHF. The V gene is TRBV7-2, the J gene TRBJ1-5, with a possible D match to TRBD1 (6 bases). Trimming pared 5 bases from V and 8 bases from J, leaving 19 bases between. CDR1 SGHTA and CDR2 FQGNSA come from the germline V gene. The CDR3 consists of 15 residues.

The chain combines TRBV28 with TRBJ2-2; TRBD2 aligns across 7 bases. Germline V gene sequence: CDR1 MDHEN, CDR2 SYDVKM. Losses at the gene ends were 8 bases for V and 6 bases for J; bases not matched to a gene: 3. This CDR3 spans 12 amino acids. CDR3 nucleotide sequence: TGTGCCAGCGGGAGGGGTCCCGGGGAGCTGTTTTTT. It codes for CASGRGPGELFF. The variable domain in full, with the rest retrieved from reference TRBV28 and TRBJ2-2, is DVKVTQSSRYLVKRTGEKVFLECVQDMDHENMFWYRQDPGLGLRLIYFSYDVKMKEKGDIPEGYSVSREKKERFSLILESASTNQTSMYLCASGRGPGELFFGEGSRLTVL.

The chain links TRBV7-8 to TRBJ1-5; 7 bases are shared with TRBD1. Germline CDR1 reads SGHVS; CDR2 reads FQNEAQ. This CDR3 contains 13 residues. V shed 5 bases, J shed 7 bases, and the junction held 5 bases outside the gene matches. The CDR3 nucleotides read TGTGCCAGCAGCCCAGGGGGACGCCAGCCCCAGCATTTT. Translated: CASSPGGRQPQHF.

The rearrangement links TRBV12-5 to TRBJ2-3; 8 positions match TRBD1. Trimming removed 6 bases from V and 3 bases from J; junction bases left unmatched: 8. The CDR3 contains 15 residues. From germline, CDR1 is LGHNT and CDR2 FRNRAP. CDR3 nucleotides: TGTGCTAGTGGCTCAGGACAGGGAAGGACAGATACGCAGTATTTT. Translation: CASGSGQGRTDTQYF.

The rearrangement links TRBV11-2 to TRBJ1-3; no reliable D call. V was cut by 2 bases and J by 8 bases, with 7 bases left in between. Per germline, CDR1 SGHAT and CDR2 FQNNGV. The length of the CDR3 is 12 residues. In nucleotides, the CDR3 is TGTGCCAGCAGCTTATATCGGGACACCATATATTTT. As protein: CASSLYRDTIYF.